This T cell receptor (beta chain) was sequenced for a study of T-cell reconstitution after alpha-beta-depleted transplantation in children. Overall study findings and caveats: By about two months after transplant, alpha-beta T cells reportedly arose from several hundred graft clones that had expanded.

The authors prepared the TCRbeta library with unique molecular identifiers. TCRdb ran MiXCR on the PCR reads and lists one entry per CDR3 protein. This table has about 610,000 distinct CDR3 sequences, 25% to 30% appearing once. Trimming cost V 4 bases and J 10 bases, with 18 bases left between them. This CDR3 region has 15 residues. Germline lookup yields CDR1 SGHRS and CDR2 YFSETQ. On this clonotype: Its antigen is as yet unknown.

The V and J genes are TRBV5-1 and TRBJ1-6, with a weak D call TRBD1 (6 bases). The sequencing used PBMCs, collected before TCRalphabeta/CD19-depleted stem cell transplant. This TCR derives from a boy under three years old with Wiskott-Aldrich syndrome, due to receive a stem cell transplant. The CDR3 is CASSLDSGESSPLHF. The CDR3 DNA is TGCGCCAGCAGCCTCGATTCAGGGGAGAGCTCACCCCTCCACTTT.